This entry lists 26 T cell receptor beta chains sequenced from one sample in a study of T cell repertoires in cytomegalovirus infection. TCRdb redid the calling of the reads with MiXCR, one entry per CDR3 protein. The sample has 50,000 to 55,000 distinct CDR3 sequences; 20% are singletons. For these receptors, no antigen is known. This material consisted of CD8+ T cells from cultured PBMCs, taken from culture after CMV antigen stimulation. These receptors all stem from a human donor in good health (CMV status not recorded). Some clones in this sample may be carry-over from other donors' samples.

This clonotype has more than one count but fewer than ten. The rearrangement links TRBV7-2 to TRBJ2-7, with 8 bases fitting TRBD1. CDR1 and CDR2 (germline): SGHTA, FQGNSA. CDR3 length: 14 amino acids. Trimming took 5 bases from V and 2 from J; bases not matched to a gene: 5. CDR3 in amino acids: CASSPQGVPYEQYF. The CDR3 nucleotides read TGTGCCAGCAGCCCACAGGGGGTCCCCTACGAGCAGTACTTC.

This clonotype was seen more than once but under ten times. The chain recombines TRBV7-8 with TRBJ2-3; D unresolved. With 5 bases removed from V and 6 bases from J, the gap between germline ends came to 9 bases. The CDR3 contains 12 residues. CDR1 and CDR2 from the germline V gene are SGHVS and FQNEAQ. CDR3 loop: CASSPSPDTQYF. The CDR3 DNA reads as TGTGCCAGCAGCCCGTCTCCGGATACGCAGTATTTT.

In its sample, this clonotype was seen a few times. The chain recombines TRBV7-6 with TRBJ2-7; D ambiguous. Trimming took off 0 bases at V and 2 bases at J, with 8 bases between the two ends. Germline V gives CDR1 SGHVS, CDR2 FNYEAQ. The CDR3 spans 14 residues. CDR3 in DNA: TGTGCCAGCAGCTTAGCCTCAGGAGCCTACGAGCAGTACTTC. This encodes CASSLASGAYEQYF. Variable domain in full (rest from reference TRBV7-6 and TRBJ2-7): GAGVSQSPRYKVTKRGQDVALRCDPISGHVSLYWYRQALGQGPEFLTYFNYEAQQDKSGLPNDRFSAERPEGSISTLTIQRTEQRDSAMYRCASSLASGAYEQYFGPGTRLTVT.

In its sample, this clonotype was seen a few times. The chain couples TRBV19 to TRBJ2-1; weak D call: TRBD1 (5 bases). Germline V gene data show CDR1 as LNHDA and CDR2 as SQIVND (reference sequence). Trimming removed 2 bases from V and 0 bases from J, with 14 bases in between. The CDR3 length is 17 residues. The CDR3 nucleotides read TGTGCCAGTAGTATATCGACAGTCCAGAGCTCCTACAATGAGCAGTTCTTC. It yields the protein CASSISTVQSSYNEQFF.

In this sample, this clonotype turned up a few times. The chain recombines TRBV19 with TRBJ2-3; 13 nucleotides align to TRBD2. J was trimmed by 6 bases and V by 5 bases; bases with no gene match: 8. CDR1 and CDR2 (germline): LNHDA, SQIVND (reference sequence). The CDR3 runs to 16 residues. The CDR3 sequence is CASSLRLAGGTDTQYF. The DNA of the CDR3 is TGTGCCAGTAGTCTGCGACTAGCGGGAGGTACCGATACGCAGTATTTT.

This clonotype was picked up one time. V is TRBV7-2 and J is TRBJ2-1; 8 bases line up with TRBD2. Trimming took 5 bases from V and 6 from J; bases not matched to a gene: 3. This CDR3 comprises 13 residues. Germline V gene lookup returns CDR1 SGHTA and CDR2 FQGNSA. In nucleotides, the CDR3 is TGTGCCAGCAGCCGCACTAGCGGCAATGAGCAGTTCTTC. Amino acid sequence: CASSRTSGNEQFF.

This clonotype turned up a few times. This chain links TRBV7-6 with TRBJ2-3; 9 bases are a match to TRBD2. CDR1 is SGHVS, CDR2 FNYEAQ, per germline. CDR3 length equals 16 residues. V trimming: 5 bases; J trimming: 1 base; junction bases outside the gene matches: 7. CDR3 loop: CASSVPTSGRTDTQYF. CDR3 sequence (DNA): TGTGCCAGCAGCGTCCCGACTAGCGGACGCACAGATACGCAGTATTTT.

This clonotype was found a few times. The gene calls are TRBV7-8 and TRBJ2-7; tentatively, D is TRBD1 or TRBD2 (5 bases each). This CDR3 region has 15 residues. Trimming pared 5 bases from V and 3 bases from J, leaving 17 bases between. Per the germline V gene, CDR1 is SGHVS and CDR2 is FQNEAQ. CDR3 loop: CASSTRRERVYEQYF. CDR3 DNA sequence: TGTGCCAGCAGCACCCGCAGGGAGCGAGTCTACGAGCAGTACTTC.

This clonotype came up a few times. The chain combines TRBV7-3 with TRBJ2-1; 10 nucleotides align to TRBD2. The V gene's germline CDR1 is SGHTA and CDR2 FQGTGA. The CDR3 has 15 residues. Trimming removed 4 bases from V and 8 bases from J; junction bases left unmatched: 8. The CDR3 nucleotides read TGTGCCAGCAGCTCAGCGGGGGGGCCGGGGGATGAGCAGTTCTTC. It codes for CASSSAGGPGDEQFF. The whole variable domain, filled in from reference TRBV7-3 and TRBJ2-1, reads GAGVSQTPSNKVTEKGKYVELRCDPISGHTALYWYRQSLGQGPEFLIYFQGTGAADDSGLPNDRFFAVRPEGSVSTLKIQRTERGDSAVYLCASSSAGGPGDEQFFGPGTRLTVL.

This clonotype was detected a few times. The chain has TRBV6-2 or TRBV6-3 and TRBJ2-2, with D perhaps TRBD1 (6 bases). This CDR3 spans 15 amino acids. V was clipped by 0 bases and J by 4 bases, with 9 bases between them. CDR1 MNHEY and CDR2 SVGEGT come from the germline V gene. As DNA, the CDR3 is TGTGCCAGCAGTTACTCCGTGGACAGCACCGGGGAGCTGTTTTTT. Amino acids: CASSYSVDSTGELFF.

The chain has TRBV6-5 and TRBJ2-2; TRBD1 matches 12 bases. CDR1 and CDR2 (germline): MNHEY, SVGAGI. The J segment lost 7 bases and the V segment lost 3 bases, leaving 9 bases of the junction unmatched. This CDR3 spans 17 amino acids. The CDR3 loop is CASSYSGTGGFVGELFF. In nucleotides, the CDR3 is TGTGCCAGCAGTTATTCGGGGACAGGGGGCTTTGTCGGGGAGCTGTTTTTT.

V gene TRBV6-6 combines with J gene TRBJ1-3, with TRBD1 as a possible D gene (5 bases). This CDR3 comprises 15 residues. Germline lookup yields CDR1 MNHNY and CDR2 SVGAGI (reference sequence). The germline V and J ends were trimmed by 1 base and 2 bases, with 9 bases remaining between them. The CDR3 is CASSYLAGTGNTIYF. The CDR3 nucleotides read TGTGCCAGCAGTTACTTGGCAGGGACTGGAAACACCATATATTTT.

About this clonotype itself: Compared with germline, one end of the junction differs, possibly owing to a read error. The J gene is TRBJ1-2, the V gene TRBV12-3 or TRBV12-4; no definite D call. The CDR3 spans 13 residues. The CDR3 reads CDSSLGAQVGYTF. The CDR3 region has the DNA TGTGACAGCAGTTTGGGAGCCCAGGTTGGCTACACCTTC.

V usage is TRBV7-9 and J usage is TRBJ2-1; 10 bases match TRBD1. Germline V lookup: CDR1 SEHNR, CDR2 FQNEAQ (reference sequence). The CDR3 totals 16 residues. Germline trimming cut 2 bases from V and 8 bases from J; bases unmatched to any gene: 9. Written as DNA, the CDR3 is TGTGCCAGCAGCTTAATAGGGACAGGGGCGAGGGATGAGCAGTTCTTC. It translates to CASSLIGTGARDEQFF.

The chain uses TRBV4-3 and TRBJ1-1; the match to TRBD1 covers 7 bases. J lost 3 bases, V lost 0 bases, and 7 bases had no gene match. The CDR3 consists of 16 residues. The germline CDR1 and CDR2 sequences are LGHNA and YSLEER. The CDR3 DNA reads TGCGCCAGCAGCCAAGATAAGACAGGGTGGCACACTGAAGCTTTCTTT. This encodes CASSQDKTGWHTEAFF.

This clonotype was counted at least ten times. This chain uses TRBV7-2 with TRBJ2-3, with D perhaps matching TRBD1 (6 bases). This CDR3 contains 14 residues. Between the trimmed V and J ends, which lost 5 bases and 3 bases, there was a span of 12 bases. In germline, CDR1 is SGHTA, CDR2 FQGNSA. The CDR3, as DNA: TGTGCCAGCAGCCCGGCACAGGGAACAGATACGCAGTATTTT. Translating gives CASSPAQGTDTQYF.

This clonotype occurred a few times. This chain joins TRBV12-3 or TRBV12-4 and TRBJ2-1, with 11 positions matching TRBD2. The V gene end was trimmed by 11 bases and the J gene end by 6 bases; junction bases not matched to a gene: 12. The CDR3 sequence is 15 residues long. The CDR3 spells CAGGGGLAGGNEQFF. CDR3 bases: TGTGCCGGAGGGGGAGGGCTAGCGGGGGGCAATGAGCAGTTCTTC.

This clonotype occurred a few times. DNA of the CDR3: TGTGCCAGCAGTTACTCATCTGGAGGGCTCGGCTACACCTTC. As protein: CASSYSSGGLGYTF. This chain joins TRBV6-5 and TRBJ1-2; no clear D. Germline CDR1 reads MNHEY; CDR2 reads SVGAGI. This CDR3 has 14 amino acids. The V and J ends lost 0 bases and 8 bases respectively, with 13 bases between them.

This clonotype has just a few counts. The chain employs TRBV19 and TRBJ2-2; the D gene could be TRBD1 or TRBD2 (6 bases each). The CDR3 loop spans 14 amino acids. V was pared by 9 bases and J by 5 bases, with 16 bases between. From germline, CDR1 is LNHDA and CDR2 SQIVND (reference sequence). CDR3 sequence reads: CASLPEGGTGELFF. Written as DNA, the CDR3 is TGTGCCAGCCTCCCCGAAGGGGGGACCGGGGAGCTGTTTTTT.

The rearrangement uses TRBV6-6 and TRBJ2-2, with D possibly being TRBD1 or TRBD2 (5 bases each). CDR1 is MNHNY and CDR2 is SVGAGI in the germline V gene (reference sequence). The CDR3 covers 14 residues. V was trimmed by 2 bases and J by 7 bases, leaving 11 bases between them. The CDR3: CASSYRDGGGELFF. CDR3 DNA sequence: TGTGCCAGCAGTTACCGGGACGGCGGCGGGGAGCTGTTTTTT.

Comments on this clonotype: The junction differs from germline at one of its ends, possibly a read error. The V gene is TRBV7-8, the J gene TRBJ2-1, with D possibly being TRBD1 (5 bases). The germline V gene has CDR1 SGHVS and CDR2 FQNEAQ. The CDR3 loop spans 13 amino acids. This CDR3 reads CARSSWGLNEQFF. In DNA form, the CDR3 reads TGTGCCAGAAGCTCGTGGGGCCTAAATGAGCAGTTCTTC.

This clonotype was seen a few times. V is TRBV7-2 and J is TRBJ2-2; D ambiguous. The CDR3 is 13 amino acids. The germline V gene has CDR1 SGHTA and CDR2 FQGNSA. V gave up 5 bases and J gave up 6 bases, with 10 bases separating them. CDR3 amino acids: CASSLNTAGELFF. CDR3 DNA: TGTGCCAGCAGCCTAAACACCGCCGGGGAGCTGTTTTTT. Full variable domain (missing parts from reference TRBV7-2 and TRBJ2-2): GAGVSQSPSNKVTEKGKDVELRCDPISGHTALYWYRQSLGQGLEFLIYFQGNSAPDKSGLPSDRFSAERTGGSVSTLTIQRTQQEDSAVYLCASSLNTAGELFFGEGSRLTVL.

This clonotype was counted at least ten times. The rearrangement uses TRBV7-8 and TRBJ2-1; D may be TRBD1 (5 bases). Trimming removed 1 base at V and 8 bases at J, with 15 bases between. This CDR3 is 15 amino acids long. The germline V gene has CDR1 SGHVS and CDR2 FQNEAQ. The DNA of the CDR3 is TGTGCCAGCAGCTTAGGGCAGGGAAGTAGACATGAGCAGTTCTTC. It is translated as CASSLGQGSRHEQFF.

This clonotype was detected ten times or more. The chain combines TRBV11-2 with TRBJ2-1; 7 positions agree with TRBD2. The J segment lost 5 bases and the V segment lost 0 bases, leaving 13 bases of the junction unmatched. This CDR3 has 18 residues. The germline V gene encodes CDR1 SGHAT and CDR2 FQNNGV. The chain's CDR3 is CASSLDGFKGGRNNEQFF. CDR3 DNA: TGTGCCAGCAGCTTAGATGGGTTTAAGGGAGGGAGAAACAATGAGCAGTTCTTC.

This clonotype was observed many times. CDR3 coding DNA: TGTGCCAGCAGCTTAGAGACTAGCCACTACAATGAGCAGTTCTTC. Its translation: CASSLETSHYNEQFF. The chain is built from TRBV7-8 and TRBJ2-1, with 7 bases that match TRBD2. Germline trimming cut 1 base from V and 3 bases from J; bases unmatched to any gene: 3. The CDR3 is 15 amino acids. The germline V gene encodes CDR1 SGHVS and CDR2 FQNEAQ.

V and J are TRBV7-9 and TRBJ2-1; a weak D match, TRBD1 (6 bases). V lost 2 bases and J lost 2, with 10 bases in between. The CDR3 extends over 15 amino acids. Looked up from germline, CDR1 is SEHNR and CDR2 is FQNEAQ (reference sequence). CDR3 in DNA: TGTGCCAGCAGCTTAAACCGACAGGCCTACAATGAGCAGTTCTTC. It yields the protein CASSLNRQAYNEQFF.